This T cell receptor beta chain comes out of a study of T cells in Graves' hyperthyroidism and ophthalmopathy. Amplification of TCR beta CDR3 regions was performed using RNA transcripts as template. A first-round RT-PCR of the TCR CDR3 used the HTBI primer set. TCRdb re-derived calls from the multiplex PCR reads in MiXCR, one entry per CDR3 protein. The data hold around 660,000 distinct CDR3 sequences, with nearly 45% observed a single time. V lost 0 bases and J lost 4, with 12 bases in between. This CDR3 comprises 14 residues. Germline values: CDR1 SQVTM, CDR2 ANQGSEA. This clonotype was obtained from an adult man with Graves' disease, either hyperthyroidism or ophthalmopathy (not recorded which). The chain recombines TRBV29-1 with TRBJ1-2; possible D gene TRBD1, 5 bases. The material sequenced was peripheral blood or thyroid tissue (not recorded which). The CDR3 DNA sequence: TGCAGCGTTGAAGATTTTGACAGCCTCTATGGCTACACCTTC. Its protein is CSVEDFDSLYGYTF.